The 17 T cell receptor beta chains presented below share a single source sample, sequenced in a study of T cells after yellow fever vaccination. TCRdb used MiXCR to reprocess the 5' RACE reads, holding one entry per CDR3 protein. The data contain under 200,000 distinct CDR3 sequences, approximately 6.7% of them seen just once; the ten biggest clones take up under 3%. The sequenced sample was CD4+ T cells sorted from PBMCs, obtained 5 to 6 days after the first yellow fever vaccination. The receptors shown here come from a man aged 18 to 29 who received the YFV17D yellow fever vaccine.

This clonotype has just one count. A much larger clone sits a single nucleotide away, making a read error possible. The chain joins TRBV30 to TRBJ2-5; D call uncertain. The V gene lost 2 bases and the J gene lost 5 bases, with 9 bases spanning the gap. CDR1 is GTSNPN, CDR2 SVGIG, per germline (reference sequence). This CDR3 contains 12 residues. The CDR3 loop reads CAWSLDHETQYF. As DNA, the CDR3 is TGTGCCTGGAGTCTGGATCATGAGACCCAGTACTTC.

This chain connects TRBV5-6 to TRBJ2-3; D is unresolved. V lost 4 bases to trimming and J lost 3 bases, with 18 bases between them. Per the germline V gene, CDR1 is SGHDT and CDR2 is YYEEEE. This CDR3 comprises 16 residues. In nucleotides, the CDR3 is TGTGCCAGCAGCCTCCCGGCGGCATGGGTGACAGATACGCAGTATTTT. Translated, it gives CASSLPAAWVTDTQYF.

This clonotype was detected ten times or more. This sequence joins TRBV4-3 and TRBJ1-2, with D possibly TRBD1 on 6 matching bases. V lost 1 base to trimming and J lost 2 bases, with 11 bases between them. Germline loops: CDR1 LGHNA, CDR2 YSLEER. The length of the CDR3 is 15 residues. CDR3: CASSQAPTGNYGYTF. The DNA for the CDR3 is TGCGCCAGCAGCCAAGCACCAACAGGGAACTATGGCTACACCTTC.

The V gene is TRBV29-1, the J gene TRBJ1-1; maybe TRBD1 (5 bases). From germline, CDR1 is SQVTM and CDR2 ANQGSEA. Trimming removed 3 bases at V and 0 bases at J, with 8 bases between. The CDR3 loop spans 13 amino acids. The CDR3 loop reads CSVDRAMNTEAFF. The CDR3 DNA is TGCAGCGTTGACAGGGCCATGAACACTGAAGCTTTCTTT.

The table lists this clonotype with many counts. The rearrangement links TRBV4-3 to TRBJ2-3; D perhaps matches TRBD2 (5 bases). CDR3 length: 13 amino acids. Germline values: CDR1 LGHNA, CDR2 YSLEER. The germline V and J ends were trimmed by 1 base and 13 bases, with 15 bases remaining between them. The CDR3 region has the DNA TGCGCCAGCAGCCAAGCCCCGGACTCCCAAAAGTATTTT. Residues: CASSQAPDSQKYF.

This clonotype showed up many times. V usage is TRBV6-5 and J usage is TRBJ2-5, with 11 bases aligning to TRBD2. Germline-derived CDR1 and CDR2 are MNHEY and SVGAGI. The CDR3 consists of 14 residues. V shed 6 bases, J shed 4 bases, and the junction held 4 bases outside the gene matches. This CDR3 reads CASSRLAGRETQYF. The CDR3 nucleotides are TGTGCCAGCAGCCGACTAGCGGGGAGAGAGACCCAGTACTTC.

This clonotype has a count of ten or more. V and J are TRBV12-3 or TRBV12-4 and TRBJ2-3; TRBD2 agrees at 10 bases. The CDR3 extends over 18 amino acids. The trim removed 3 bases at V and 1 base at J, leaving 10 bases unmatched. The CDR3 loop reads CASSLGLAIFGGTDTQYF. CDR3 DNA: TGTGCCAGCAGTTTGGGACTAGCGATCTTTGGGGGCACAGATACGCAGTATTTT.

There are a few counts of this clonotype. The chain combines TRBV19 with TRBJ1-1; TRBD1 matches 8 bases. Germline CDR1 is LNHDA and CDR2 is SQIVND (reference sequence). With V trimmed by 7 bases and J by 0 bases, 16 bases remained unmatched. The CDR3 runs to 18 residues. This chain's CDR3 is CASNPDRGRLLMNTEAFF. DNA of the CDR3: TGTGCCAGTAACCCTGACAGGGGACGCCTTCTAATGAACACTGAAGCTTTCTTT.

Ten or more counts support this clonotype. The V and J genes are TRBV7-2 and TRBJ2-2; the D gene is possibly TRBD2 (5 bases). There are 15 residues in the CDR3. V was shortened by 3 bases and J by 4 bases, with 12 bases between the two germline ends. Germline values: CDR1 SGHTA, CDR2 FQGNSA. The DNA of the CDR3 is TGTGCCAGCAGCTTCCTAGCCCTCACCACCGGGGAGCTGTTTTTT. Protein: CASSFLALTTGELFF.

This clonotype was recorded many times. CDR3 in amino acids: CSAWSGDGTDTQYF. For the CDR3, the DNA is TGCAGTGCTTGGAGCGGGGACGGGACAGATACGCAGTATTTT. The chain recombines TRBV20-1 with TRBJ2-3; 7 bases agree with TRBD2. The germline V gene has CDR1 DFQATT and CDR2 SNEGSKA (reference sequence). There are 14 residues in the CDR3. The J segment lost 3 bases and the V segment lost 5 bases, leaving 8 bases of the junction unmatched.

This clonotype was counted only a few times. The chain employs TRBV4-3 and TRBJ2-3, with D uncertain. V lost 1 base and J lost 2, with 16 bases in between. This CDR3 has 17 amino acids. CDR1 and CDR2 from the germline V gene are LGHNA and YSLEER. CDR3 region: CASSQGVPAGSTDTQYF. The CDR3 bases are TGCGCCAGCAGCCAAGGCGTCCCAGCAGGCTCCACAGATACGCAGTATTTT.

This clonotype has at least ten counts. The rearrangement links TRBV5-4 to TRBJ2-1, with 7 bases identical to TRBD1. The CDR3 totals 11 residues. With 4 bases clipped from V and 9 bases from J, the junction kept 1 base outside the gene matches. CDR1 is SGHNT, CDR2 YYREEE, per germline (reference sequence). CDR3 in amino acids: CASSRQGEQFF. As DNA, the CDR3 is TGTGCCAGCAGCAGACAGGGTGAGCAGTTCTTC.

Note on this clonotype: Since a much larger clone is just one base distant, this may be a read error. The chain links TRBV29-1 to TRBJ1-1; a weak D match, TRBD1 (6 bases). Germline V gene sequence: CDR1 SQVTM, CDR2 ANQGSEA. V was pared by 6 bases and J by 1 base, with 12 bases between. This CDR3 is built from 13 residues. CDR3 nucleotides: TGCAGCGTAAAAGGACAGTGGAACACTGAAGCTTTCTTT. It yields the protein CSVKGQWNTEAFF.

This clonotype was observed many times. The rearrangement uses TRBV12-3 or TRBV12-4 and TRBJ2-1; D is unclear. V dropped 1 base and J dropped 0 bases, with 4 bases sitting between them. CDR3 length: 14 amino acids. The CDR3 sequence is CASSLDSSYNEQFF. The CDR3 DNA reads as TGTGCCAGCAGTTTAGACAGCTCCTACAATGAGCAGTTCTTC.

The chain carries TRBV7-8 and TRBJ1-3, with D unclear. This CDR3 comprises 12 residues. V gave up 8 bases and J gave up 0 bases, with 5 bases separating them. Germline V lookup: CDR1 SGHVS, CDR2 FQNEAQ. The CDR3 loop reads CASGYSGNTIYF. As DNA, the CDR3 is TGTGCCAGCGGGTACTCTGGAAACACCATATATTTT. Filled out from reference TRBV7-8 and TRBJ1-3, the complete variable domain reads GAGVSQSPRYKVAKRGQDVALRCDPISGHVSLFWYQQALGQGPEFLTYFQNEAQLDKSGLPSDRFFAERPEGSVSTLKIQRTQQEDSAVYLCASGYSGNTIYFGEGSWLTVV.

In this sample, this clonotype turned up a few times. This sequence joins TRBV30 and TRBJ2-1, with D perhaps matching TRBD2 (7 bases). Trimming removed 5 bases from V and 4 bases from J, with 15 bases in between. The germline gives CDR1 GTSNPN, CDR2 SVGIG (reference sequence). The CDR3 has 14 residues. The CDR3 region is CAWERGGPYNEQFF. The CDR3 DNA reads TGTGCCTGGGAGAGGGGGGGGCCTTACAATGAGCAGTTCTTC. The variable domain in full, completed from reference TRBV30 and TRBJ2-1, reads SQTIHQWPATLVQPVGSPLSLECTVEGTSNPNLYWYRQAAGRGLQLLFYSVGIGQISSEVPQNLSASRPQDRQFILSSKKLLLSDSGFYLCAWERGGPYNEQFFGPGTRLTVL.

This clonotype was seen ten or more times. The rearrangement joins TRBV20-1 to TRBJ2-5, with TRBD1 matching 8 bases. CDR3 length equals 15 residues. Germline trimming cut 5 bases from V and 5 bases from J; bases unmatched to any gene: 13. CDR1 and CDR2 (germline): DFQATT, SNEGSKA (reference sequence). DNA for the CDR3: TGCAGTGCTCTCCCCGGCGGACAGGGTGGGGAGACCCAGTACTTC. As protein: CSALPGGQGGETQYF.